Presented here are 28 T cell receptor beta chains from one specimen sequenced in a study of cytomegalovirus exposure and HLA in healthy donors. Here immunoSEQ multiplex PCR was the method, and the copy in TCRdb shows in-frame clones only, minus some. The sample holds hundreds of thousands of clones, 75% to 90% seen once. Sample: PBMCs. These receptors were taken from a woman under 30 in good health and CMV-seronegative.

V gene TRBV7-2 combines with J gene TRBJ2-7; 8 positions match TRBD1. The CDR3 contains 15 residues. The ends lost 4 bases at V and 2 bases at J; junction bases unmatched: 7. Germline lookup yields CDR1 SGHTA and CDR2 FQGNSA. The CDR3 coding sequence is TGTGCCAGCAGCTCAGGGGGCCTAAAGACCTACGAGCAGTACTTC. Amino acid sequence: CASSSGGLKTYEQYF.

V gene TRBV27 combines with J gene TRBJ2-5, with TRBD2 matching 11 bases. Germline assignment: CDR1 MNHEY and CDR2 SMNVEV (reference sequence). V was clipped by 5 bases and J by 5 bases; unmatched bases: 7. The CDR3 sequence is 15 residues long. CDR3 nucleotide sequence: TGTGCCAGCAGTGGAACTAGCGGGAGTGAGGAGACCCAGTACTTC. Translated, it gives CASSGTSGSEETQYF.

The V gene is TRBV6-5, the J gene TRBJ2-4; D is uncertain. V was cut by 7 bases and J by 0 bases, with 7 bases left in between. CDR1 is MNHEY, CDR2 SVGAGI, per germline. The CDR3 covers 13 residues. The CDR3 DNA reads TGTGCCAGCAAACAGAGAGCCAAAAACATTCAGTACTTC. It codes for CASKQRAKNIQYF.

Notes on this clone: The same CDR3 also results from other DNA sequences found in this sample. The chain carries TRBV30 and TRBJ2-7; possibly TRBD2 for D (5 bases). Germline values: CDR1 GTSNPN, CDR2 SVGIG (reference sequence). V was clipped by 0 bases and J by 4 bases, with 7 bases between them. This CDR3 spans 12 amino acids. As DNA, the CDR3 is TGTGCCTGGAGTGTGGCGGGTTACGAGCAGTACTTC. It yields the protein CAWSVAGYEQYF.

The V and J genes are TRBV28 and TRBJ2-7; perhaps TRBD1 as D (5 bases). The V gene lost 0 bases and the J gene lost 3 bases, with 9 bases spanning the gap. The CDR3 loop spans 14 amino acids. Germline values: CDR1 MDHEN, CDR2 SYDVKM. The CDR3, as DNA: TGTGCCAGCAGTTTATGGACAGAATACTACGAGCAGTACTTC. As protein: CASSLWTEYYEQYF.

This clone was picked up one time. This rearrangement joins TRBV28 to TRBJ2-7; D remains unclear. CDR3 length: 17 residues. CDR1 is MDHEN, CDR2 SYDVKM, per germline. V lost 3 bases to trimming and J lost 3 bases, with 21 bases between them. The CDR3 region has the DNA TGTGCCAGCAGTTTTGCGTCGGTAAAAAAACTTAACTACGAGCAGTACTTC. As protein: CASSFASVKKLNYEQYF.

The CDR3 DNA sequence: TGTGCCAGTAGTTTAGGACAGGGGGCGAATGGCTACACCTTC. Amino acids: CASSLGQGANGYTF. The chain uses TRBV19 and TRBJ1-2, with 11 positions matching TRBD1. Germline V gene data show CDR1 as LNHDA and CDR2 as SQIVND (reference sequence). V gave up 5 bases and J gave up 6 bases; unmatched junction bases: 5. The CDR3 consists of 14 residues.

This chain joins TRBV6-6 and TRBJ1-1, with D perhaps matching TRBD1 (5 bases). With 6 bases removed from V and 5 bases from J, the gap between germline ends came to 13 bases. Germline assignment: CDR1 MNHNY and CDR2 SVGAGI (reference sequence). This CDR3 spans 13 amino acids. This CDR3 reads CASRPRDRTEAFF. The CDR3 DNA follows: TGTGCCAGCAGACCCAGGGATAGGACTGAAGCTTTCTTT.

This chain connects TRBV28 to TRBJ2-3; 7 bases match TRBD2. This CDR3 region has 13 residues. V dropped 7 bases and J dropped 6; count of bases not matched to a gene: 7. Germline-derived CDR1 and CDR2 are MDHEN and SYDVKM. The CDR3 protein is CASIGTTGDTQYF. CDR3 DNA: TGTGCCAGCATTGGGACTACTGGGGATACGCAGTATTTT.

The chain carries TRBV30 and TRBJ1-5; D is unresolved. V lost 2 bases and J lost 4, with 12 bases in between. This CDR3 spans 14 amino acids. Germline V gene lookup returns CDR1 GTSNPN and CDR2 SVGIG (reference sequence). The CDR3 loop reads CAWSNVAVNQPQHF. CDR3 in DNA: TGTGCCTGGAGTAACGTGGCTGTGAATCAGCCCCAGCATTTT.

V usage is TRBV7-9 and J usage is TRBJ2-2; maybe TRBD1 (6 bases). Germline V gene data show CDR1 as SEHNR and CDR2 as FQNEAQ (reference sequence). This CDR3 spans 15 amino acids. V gave up 6 bases and J gave up 3 bases, with 14 bases separating them. Here the CDR3 reads CASRVWDTDTGELFF. The CDR3 DNA reads as TGTGCCAGCAGGGTTTGGGACACCGACACCGGGGAGCTGTTTTTT. Complete variable domain (other parts from reference TRBV7-9 and TRBJ2-2): DTGVSQNPRHKITKRGQNVTFRCDPISEHNRLYWYRQTLGQGPEFLTYFQNEAQLEKSRLLSDRFSAERPKGSFSTLEIQRTEQGDSAMYLCASRVWDTDTGELFFGEGSRLTVL.

The sample holds one count of this clone. The rearrangement uses TRBV6-5 and TRBJ1-2; 10 nucleotides line up with TRBD1. The junction had 6 bases not matched to a gene; V was cut back by 0 bases and J by 5 bases. Germline CDR1 and CDR2: MNHEY and SVGAGI. This CDR3 contains 16 residues. CDR3 nucleotides: TGTGCCAGCAGTTACTCGTTCGGGACAGGGGTTTATGGCTACACCTTC. This codes for CASSYSFGTGVYGYTF.

V gene TRBV28 combines with J gene TRBJ1-4; D is uncertain. Trimming took 4 bases from V and 0 from J, leaving 12 bases between them. CDR3 length: 16 amino acids. Germline CDR1 and CDR2: MDHEN and SYDVKM. Here the CDR3 DNA reads TGTGCCAGCAGTTCCTGGAGTGGATCAACTAATGAAAAACTGTTTTTT. This translates into CASSSWSGSTNEKLFF.

This sequence joins TRBV5-1 and TRBJ2-1, with 11 positions matching TRBD1. CDR1 SGHRS and CDR2 YFSETQ come from the germline V gene. The CDR3 has 16 amino acids. V gave up 4 bases and J gave up 0 bases; unmatched junction bases: 3. The DNA of the CDR3 is TGCGCCAGCAGCGCTGGGACAGGGGGCTCCTACAATGAGCAGTTCTTC. This sequence encodes CASSAGTGGSYNEQFF.

The J gene is TRBJ2-1, the V gene TRBV10-2; 11 bases are shared with TRBD2. The CDR3 extends over 14 amino acids. CDR1 WSHSY and CDR2 SAAADI come from the germline V gene. The V gene end was trimmed by 2 bases and the J gene end by 10 bases; junction bases not matched to a gene: 4. The CDR3 DNA reads as TGCGCCAGCAGTGAGACTAGCGGGAGTATGGAGCAGTTCTTC. Encoded protein: CASSETSGSMEQFF.

In regard to this clone: The junction departs from the called germline gene at one end, perhaps through a read error. The chain recombines TRBV30 with TRBJ1-1, with 11 bases that match TRBD1. The CDR3 runs to 15 residues. Germline lookup yields CDR1 GTSNPN and CDR2 SVGIG (reference sequence). CDR3: CVWTRDRGGNTEAFF. CDR3 DNA: TGTGTCTGGACCCGGGACAGGGGGGGGAACACTGAAGCTTTCTTT.

This clone was observed a single time. The rearrangement uses TRBV7-3 and TRBJ2-1; the D gene is possibly TRBD2 (5 bases). The CDR3 has 13 residues. Trimming left V 2 bases short and J 9 bases short, with 11 bases between. CDR1 is SGHTA and CDR2 is FQGTGA in the germline V gene. This CDR3 reads CASSLGERGEQFF. The DNA for the CDR3 is TGTGCCAGCAGCTTAGGAGAACGGGGTGAGCAGTTCTTC.

V usage is TRBV11-2 and J usage is TRBJ1-2; tentatively, D is TRBD1 (6 bases). The CDR3 extends over 16 amino acids. V lost 2 bases and J lost 3, with 16 bases in between. Germline assignment: CDR1 SGHAT and CDR2 FQNNGV. The CDR3 loop is CASSLLGTGYDYGYTF. As DNA, the CDR3 is TGTGCCAGCAGCTTACTTGGTACAGGGTACGACTATGGCTACACCTTC.

V usage is TRBV10-2 and J usage is TRBJ2-3, with D perhaps matching TRBD1 (5 bases). V was pared by 4 bases and J by 11 bases, with 19 bases between. Germline V lookup: CDR1 WSHSY, CDR2 SAAADI. The CDR3 extends over 14 amino acids. The CDR3 region is CASSGAQGLPGQYF. The CDR3 coding sequence is TGCGCCAGCAGTGGTGCGCAGGGCCTCCCTGGGCAGTATTTT.

This clone has only one observation. The rearrangement joins TRBV29-1 to TRBJ2-1, with 11 bases that match TRBD2. The ends lost 3 bases at V and 6 bases at J; junction bases unmatched: 7. The V gene's germline CDR1 is SQVTM and CDR2 ANQGSEA. The CDR3 has 15 amino acids. This CDR3 reads CSVDSRLAGPNEQFF. The CDR3 DNA reads TGCAGCGTTGATAGTCGACTAGCGGGACCCAATGAGCAGTTCTTC.

The rearrangement links TRBV30 to TRBJ1-6; possibly TRBD1 for D (6 bases). Trimming pared 1 base from V and 7 bases from J, leaving 8 bases between. Germline V lookup: CDR1 GTSNPN, CDR2 SVGIG (reference sequence). This CDR3 contains 13 residues. CDR3 sequence: CAWSGQANSPLHF. Written as DNA, the CDR3 is TGTGCCTGGAGTGGACAGGCCAATTCACCCCTCCACTTT.

This chain joins TRBV6-5 and TRBJ1-2; 8 bases match TRBD1. From germline, CDR1 is MNHEY and CDR2 SVGAGI. The CDR3 has 15 amino acids. The V gene end was trimmed by 4 bases and the J gene end by 6 bases; junction bases not matched to a gene: 10. In nucleotides, the CDR3 is TGTGCCAGCAGTTTCGCGGACAGGGCCCACGATGGCTACACCTTC. Protein sequence: CASSFADRAHDGYTF.

The V gene is TRBV5-1, the J gene TRBJ2-1; 8 bases align to TRBD2. Germline values: CDR1 SGHRS, CDR2 YFSETQ. The ends lost 7 bases at V and 6 bases at J; junction bases unmatched: 3. This CDR3 is built from 12 residues. The CDR3 loop is CASGLAPNEQFF. CDR3 DNA: TGCGCCAGCGGACTAGCCCCCAATGAGCAGTTCTTC.

This rearrangement joins TRBV6-1 to TRBJ1-4; D perhaps matches TRBD1 (5 bases). CDR1 MNHNS and CDR2 SASEGT come from the germline V gene. There are 15 residues in the CDR3. Trimming removed 1 base from V and 3 bases from J, with 9 bases in between. CDR3 in amino acids: CASSEGGGPNEKLFF. The CDR3 nucleotides read TGTGCCAGCAGTGAAGGGGGGGGTCCTAATGAAAAACTGTTTTTT.

This chain joins TRBV6-5 and TRBJ2-4; D remains ambiguous. The V gene's germline CDR1 is MNHEY and CDR2 SVGAGI. The V end was cut by 0 bases, the J end by 1 base, with 4 bases between. This CDR3 is built from 14 residues. CDR3 coding DNA: TGTGCCAGCAGTTACTCCTATGCCAAAAACATTCAGTACTTC. Protein: CASSYSYAKNIQYF.

The chain employs TRBV29-1 and TRBJ2-7; TRBD2 matches 7 bases. J was trimmed by 3 bases and V by 6 bases; bases with no gene match: 5. The CDR3 has 12 amino acids. The germline gives CDR1 SQVTM, CDR2 ANQGSEA. In DNA form, the CDR3 reads TGCAGCGTCGGCACGGGGGGCTACGAGCAGTACTTC. It translates to CSVGTGGYEQYF.

J is TRBJ2-3 and V is TRBV2; D might be TRBD2 (6 bases). The CDR3 contains 15 residues. Germline CDR1 and CDR2: SNHLY and FYNNEI. The ends were cut back, 2 bases at V and 4 bases at J, with 13 bases in the middle. This CDR3 is CASSETRGEADTQYF. In DNA, the CDR3 is TGTGCCAGCAGTGAAACGCGGGGTGAGGCAGATACGCAGTATTTT.

The chain carries TRBV28 and TRBJ2-7; 7 bases map to TRBD1. The germline V gene has CDR1 MDHEN and CDR2 SYDVKM. The CDR3 contains 15 residues. J gave up 2 bases and V 1 base, and 5 bases lay outside the gene matches. CDR3 amino acids: CASSLLQGSPYEQYF. As DNA, the CDR3 is TGTGCCAGCAGTTTATTACAGGGGTCGCCCTACGAGCAGTACTTC.